This TCR beta chain was recorded in a study of cytomegalovirus exposure and HLA in healthy donors. For the study at large: Unique TCRs numbering some 77 million, obtained from HLA-typed donors, made up an early data release.

Per the germline V gene, CDR1 is MNHEY and CDR2 is SVGAGI. CDR3 length: 15 residues. V dropped 6 bases and J dropped 8; count of bases not matched to a gene: 13. Donors sampled were nominally healthy, though unrecorded immune exposures were likely. General observations from the study: The majority of TCR sequences were rare, yet some public TCRs appeared in many donors. Likely technical artifact: a cluster of highly shared sequence variants.

PCR employed 60 Vbeta and 13 Jbeta primers. The method was immunoSEQ multiplex PCR; TCRdb's version includes in-frame clones alone and lacks a portion of them. The profile shows some 130,000 clones, approximately 80% of them singletons. Remarks on this clone: Its antigen is still unknown.

The receptor's source is a male donor in good health and CMV-seropositive. The chain couples TRBV6-5 to TRBJ2-4; 7 bases match TRBD1. The specimen sequenced was PBMCs. CDR3 nucleotide sequence: TGTGCCAGCAGCCGTTCCGGGACAGCCTTTGACATTCAGTACTTC. Its translation: CASSRSGTAFDIQYF.